Following are 19 T cell receptor beta chains from one sample sequenced in a study of cytomegalovirus exposure and HLA in healthy donors (dated by TCRdb to the late 2010s). Library method: the immunoSEQ multiplex PCR assay. In its TCRdb copy, this immuneACCESS table keeps in-frame sequences only and misses some clones. Where compared with another copy, unresolved V genes explain less than half of these, and the others have no known cause. Counted in this sample were 220,000 or so clones; around four fifths of them appeared once. The ten largest clones represent around an eighth of the sample. Sample: PBMCs. These TCRs come from a woman aged 25-40 years in good health and CMV-seropositive.

The rearrangement joins TRBV19 to TRBJ2-3; 7 nucleotides match TRBD2. The germline V gene encodes CDR1 LNHDA and CDR2 SQIVND (reference sequence). This CDR3 contains 15 residues. V was clipped by 5 bases and J by 6 bases; unmatched bases: 11. As DNA, the CDR3 is TGTGCCAGTAGTCCTCCTAGCGGTCGCTGGGATACGCAGTATTTT. Its protein is CASSPPSGRWDTQYF.

The gene calls are TRBV30 and TRBJ2-3, with a possible D match to TRBD1 (5 bases). CDR3 length equals 13 residues. Trimming stripped 1 base from V and 1 base from J, with 6 bases between. From germline, CDR1 is GTSNPN and CDR2 SVGIG (reference sequence). The CDR3: CAWSGGGTDTQYF. The CDR3 DNA follows: TGTGCCTGGAGTGGGGGCGGCACAGATACGCAGTATTTT.

Of note for this clone: This same CDR3 is encoded by further DNA sequences in the sample. The chain combines TRBV30 with TRBJ1-1; no clear D. In germline, CDR1 is GTSNPN, CDR2 SVGIG (reference sequence). The V end was cut by 0 bases, the J end by 2 bases, with 7 bases between. This CDR3 has 13 residues. CDR3: CAWSVNGNTEAFF. DNA of the CDR3: TGTGCCTGGAGTGTAAATGGAAACACTGAAGCTTTCTTT.

The rearrangement joins TRBV4-1 to TRBJ2-5; perhaps TRBD2 as D (6 bases). CDR3 size: 15 residues. V lost 0 bases and J lost 5, with 13 bases in between. CDR1 and CDR2 from the germline V gene are MGHRA and YSYEKL. The CDR3 sequence is CASSQEEREWETQYF. CDR3 DNA sequence: TGCGCCAGCAGCCAAGAGGAACGGGAGTGGGAGACCCAGTACTTC.

This clone was detected once. The V call is TRBV28, the J call TRBJ1-5, with D unclear. V was trimmed by 2 bases and J by 0 bases, leaving 8 bases between them. The CDR3 is made up of 15 amino acids. The V gene's germline CDR1 is MDHEN and CDR2 SYDVKM. CDR3 nucleotides: TGTGCCAGCAGTTTACCACAGAATAGCAATCAGCCCCAGCATTTT. Its translation is CASSLPQNSNQPQHF.

This rearrangement joins TRBV10-3 to TRBJ2-7; D is undetermined. CDR3 length equals 11 residues. The germline gives CDR1 ENHRY, CDR2 SYGVKD. Trimming removed 8 bases from V and 3 bases from J, with 8 bases in between. The CDR3 sequence is CAISDDYEQYF. The DNA of the CDR3 is TGTGCCATCTCGGACGACTACGAGCAGTACTTC.

The chain links TRBV6-5 to TRBJ1-1; maybe TRBD1 (6 bases). V lost 0 bases and J lost 4, with 9 bases in between. From germline, CDR1 is MNHEY and CDR2 SVGAGI. The CDR3 contains 14 residues. The CDR3 DNA reads TGTGCCAGCAGTTACTCGAGGGGGACCACTGAAGCTTTCTTT. The encoded protein is CASSYSRGTTEAFF.

This chain joins TRBV2 and TRBJ2-2; D is ambiguous. Germline V gene sequence: CDR1 SNHLY, CDR2 FYNNEI. Trimming stripped 4 bases from V and 4 bases from J, with 7 bases between. The CDR3 sequence is 13 residues long. CDR3 nucleotide sequence: TGTGCCAGCAGTGTAACCTCCACCGGGGAGCTGTTTTTT. The encoded protein is CASSVTSTGELFF.

About this clone: Within the sample, other DNA sequences also encode this same CDR3. The chain carries TRBV2 and TRBJ1-2; D gene ambiguous. The CDR3 length is 13 residues. The V end was cut by 2 bases, the J end by 2 bases, with 6 bases between. CDR1 is SNHLY and CDR2 is FYNNEI in the germline V gene. For the CDR3, the DNA is TGTGCCAGCAGTGAATCCATGAACTATGGCTACACCTTC. Translating it yields CASSESMNYGYTF.

V usage is TRBV2 and J usage is TRBJ2-3; 11 nucleotides agree with TRBD2. The V and J ends lost 8 bases and 5 bases, in that order; junction bases with no gene match: 9. This CDR3 comprises 15 residues. CDR1 SNHLY and CDR2 FYNNEI come from the germline V gene. The CDR3 sequence: CASGVAGGPGDTQYF. CDR3 in DNA: TGTGCCAGCGGGGTAGCGGGAGGGCCCGGAGATACGCAGTATTTT.

The rearrangement uses TRBV2 and TRBJ2-3; tentative D call: TRBD2 (6 bases). Trimming removed 5 bases at V and 4 bases at J, with 13 bases between. CDR1 is SNHLY and CDR2 is FYNNEI in the germline V gene. The CDR3 loop spans 14 amino acids. The CDR3 sequence: CASSRLVGPDTQYF. CDR3 DNA: TGTGCCAGCAGTCGACTAGTAGGGCCAGATACGCAGTATTTT.

A single count supports this clone. The chain is built from TRBV27 and TRBJ2-3; D remains ambiguous. V was shortened by 3 bases and J by 2 bases, with 9 bases between the two germline ends. This CDR3 has 14 amino acids. Per the germline V gene, CDR1 is MNHEY and CDR2 is SMNVEV (reference sequence). The DNA for the CDR3 is TGTGCCAGCAGTTTCCTACCAGACACAGATACGCAGTATTTT. It encodes CASSFLPDTDTQYF.

V is TRBV15 and J is TRBJ2-1, with 9 bases matching TRBD2. Germline CDR1 is LNHNV and CDR2 is YYDKDF (reference sequence). With V trimmed by 5 bases and J by 4 bases, 12 bases remained unmatched. CDR3 length equals 17 residues. CDR3: CATSQETSGGAYNEQFF. CDR3 DNA: TGTGCCACCAGCCAAGAGACTAGCGGAGGGGCTTACAATGAGCAGTTCTTC.

This chain joins TRBV30 and TRBJ1-4, with D possibly TRBD1 on 5 matching bases. The CDR3 is 16 amino acids. Trimming left V 0 bases short and J 6 bases short, with 17 bases between. CDR1 is GTSNPN, CDR2 SVGIG, per germline (reference sequence). CDR3 protein: CAWSVPDAGGYEKLFF. CDR3 DNA: TGTGCCTGGAGTGTACCGGACGCCGGGGGGTATGAAAAACTGTTTTTT.

The gene calls are TRBV30 and TRBJ1-1; TRBD1 aligns across 9 bases. The germline V gene has CDR1 GTSNPN and CDR2 SVGIG (reference sequence). This CDR3 has 11 amino acids. J was trimmed by 8 bases and V by 5 bases; bases with no gene match: 3. Here the CDR3 reads CAWGQGPEAFF. CDR3 DNA: TGTGCCTGGGGACAGGGGCCCGAAGCTTTCTTT.

The chain uses TRBV9 and TRBJ2-7; D not resolved. CDR1 SGDLS and CDR2 YYNGEE come from the germline V gene. The length of the CDR3 is 11 residues. V was trimmed by 5 bases and J by 3 bases, leaving 6 bases between them. The CDR3 nucleotides are TGTGCCAGCAGTGATAACTACGAGCAGTACTTC. This codes for CASSDNYEQYF.

The CDR3 coding sequence is TGTGCCAGCCATCCTCGGAACACTGAAGCTTTCTTT. Its protein is CASHPRNTEAFF. The chain joins TRBV6-5 to TRBJ1-1, with D uncertain. The CDR3 sequence is 12 residues long. The V and J ends lost 8 bases and 1 base respectively, with 8 bases between them. Germline CDR1 is MNHEY and CDR2 is SVGAGI.

V usage is TRBV11-3 and J usage is TRBJ2-5; TRBD2 agrees at 10 bases. The length of the CDR3 is 14 residues. The germline V gene has CDR1 SGHNT and CDR2 YENEEA. With V trimmed by 2 bases and J by 4 bases, 1 base remained unmatched. The DNA of the CDR3 is TGTGCCAGCAGCTTATTAGCGGGAGGAGAGACCCAGTACTTC. It specifies CASSLLAGGETQYF.

This clone was recorded only once. The identical CDR3 is also encoded by other nucleotide sequences in the sample. The V gene is TRBV5-1, the J gene TRBJ1-5, with 8 bases lining up with TRBD1. Unmatched junction bases numbered 4, after V lost 2 bases and J lost 3 bases. This CDR3 spans 15 amino acids. Germline V lookup: CDR1 SGHRS, CDR2 YFSETQ. For the CDR3, the DNA is TGCGCCAGCAGCTTAGGACAGGGTTCCAATCAGCCCCAGCATTTT. This encodes CASSLGQGSNQPQHF.